This T cell receptor (beta chain) was recovered during a study of control samples from healthy donors and cancer patients. In its sample, this clone was seen a few times. Clones were sequenced by immunoSEQ multiplex PCR, and TCRdb holds only the in-frame ones, with some missing. The sample shows approximately 90,000 clones, about 82% of them seen only once. The CDR3 covers 15 residues. Between the trimmed V and J ends, which lost 6 bases and 1 base, there was a span of 13 bases. From germline, CDR1 is MDHEN and CDR2 SYDVKM. The TCR was taken from a man aged 25-40 years in good health. The sequenced material came from blood. The chain combines TRBV28 with TRBJ1-5, with a tentative D call TRBD1 (5 bases). CDR3 coding DNA: TGTGCCAGCAGCGTCTCCGGGACGAGCAATCAGCCCCAGCATTTT. Residues: CASSVSGTSNQPQHF.